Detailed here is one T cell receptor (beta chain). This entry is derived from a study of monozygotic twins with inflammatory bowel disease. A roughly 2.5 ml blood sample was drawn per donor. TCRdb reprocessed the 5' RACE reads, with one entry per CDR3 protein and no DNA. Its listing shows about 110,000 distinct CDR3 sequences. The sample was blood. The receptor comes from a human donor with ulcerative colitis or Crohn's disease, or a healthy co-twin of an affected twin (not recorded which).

Here the CDR3 reads CASSYGDRGHGYTF. The chain recombines TRBV5-1 with TRBJ1-2; TCRdb's assignment of TRBD1 cannot be checked, as there is no DNA. CDR3 length: 14 residues. CDR1 is SGHRS and CDR2 is YFSETQ in the germline V gene. The whole variable domain, remainder taken from reference TRBV5-1 and TRBJ1-2, is KAGVTQTPRYLIKTRGQQVTLSCSPISGHRSVSWYQQTPGQGLQFLFEYFSETQRNKGNFPGRFSGRQFSNSRSEMNVSTLELGDSALYLCASSYGDRGHGYTFGSGTRLTVV.